This paragraph reports one TCR beta chain. Its antigen is as yet unknown. Only in-frame clones appear in the TCRdb table, and some are missing; sequencing was by immunoSEQ multiplex PCR. Of about 240,000 clones listed, approximately 83% are singletons. The source of the sample is a study of Tregs in tolerant kidney transplant recipients. The study, taken as a whole, reports: The small number of patients limits these findings pending further validation.

V was cut by 6 bases and J by 2 bases, with 17 bases left in between. The CDR3 is 16 residues long. Germline CDR1 is KGHSH and CDR2 is LQKENI. V and J are TRBV18 and TRBJ2-1; possible D gene TRBD2, 6 bases. Sequencing was done on a sample of CD4+ T cells from blood. The receptor was isolated from a human donor in good health. The CDR3 is CASSLRRGVTYNEQFF. The CDR3 DNA is TGTGCCAGCTCCCTCCGGAGGGGAGTAACCTACAATGAGCAGTTCTTC.